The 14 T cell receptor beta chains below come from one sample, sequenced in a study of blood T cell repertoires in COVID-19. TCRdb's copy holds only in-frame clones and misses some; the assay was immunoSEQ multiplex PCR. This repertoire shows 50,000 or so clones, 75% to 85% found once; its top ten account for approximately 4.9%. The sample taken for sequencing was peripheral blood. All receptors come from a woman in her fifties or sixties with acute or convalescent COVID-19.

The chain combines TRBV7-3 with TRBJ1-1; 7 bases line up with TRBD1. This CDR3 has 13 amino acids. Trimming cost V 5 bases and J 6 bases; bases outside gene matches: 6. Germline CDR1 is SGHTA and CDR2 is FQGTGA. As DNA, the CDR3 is TGTGCCAGCAGCGGTACAGGGGCCGCTGAAGCTTTCTTT. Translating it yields CASSGTGAAEAFF.

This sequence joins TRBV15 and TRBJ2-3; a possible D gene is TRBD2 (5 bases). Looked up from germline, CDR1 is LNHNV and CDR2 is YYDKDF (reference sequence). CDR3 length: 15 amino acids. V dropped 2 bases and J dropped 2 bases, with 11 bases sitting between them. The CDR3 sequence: CATSRLRGLTDTQYF. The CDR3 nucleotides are TGTGCCACCAGCAGACTCCGCGGACTCACAGATACGCAGTATTTT.

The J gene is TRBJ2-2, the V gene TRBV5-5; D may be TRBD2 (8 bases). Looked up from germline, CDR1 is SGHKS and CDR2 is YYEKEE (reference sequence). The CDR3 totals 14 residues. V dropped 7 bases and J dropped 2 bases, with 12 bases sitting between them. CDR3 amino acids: CASSGGGNTGELFF. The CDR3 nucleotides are TGTGCCAGCTCGGGAGGGGGCAACACCGGGGAGCTGTTTTTT.

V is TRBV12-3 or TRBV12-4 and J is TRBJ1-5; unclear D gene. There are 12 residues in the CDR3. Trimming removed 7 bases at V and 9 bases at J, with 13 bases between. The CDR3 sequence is CASTSYAGPQHF. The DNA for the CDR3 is TGTGCCAGCACCTCATATGCGGGGCCCCAGCATTTT.

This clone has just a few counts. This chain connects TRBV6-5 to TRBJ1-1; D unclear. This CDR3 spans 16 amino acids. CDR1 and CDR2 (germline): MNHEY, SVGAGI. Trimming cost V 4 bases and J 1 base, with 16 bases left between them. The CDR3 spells CASSSIRQGPNTEAFF. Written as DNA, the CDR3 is TGTGCCAGCAGTTCTATACGACAAGGCCCGAACACTGAAGCTTTCTTT.

In DNA form, the CDR3 reads TGTGCCAGCAGTTACACGGACAGGGATTATGGCTACACCTTC. Translated, it gives CASSYTDRDYGYTF. This chain links TRBV6-5 with TRBJ1-2; 8 nucleotides line up with TRBD1. With V trimmed by 2 bases and J by 5 bases, 4 bases remained unmatched. The CDR3 spans 14 residues. Germline CDR1 and CDR2: MNHEY and SVGAGI.

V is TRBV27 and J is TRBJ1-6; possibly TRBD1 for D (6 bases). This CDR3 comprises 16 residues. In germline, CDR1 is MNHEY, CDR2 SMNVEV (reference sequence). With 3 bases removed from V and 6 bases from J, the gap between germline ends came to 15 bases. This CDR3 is CASSFRDTGSNSPLHF. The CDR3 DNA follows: TGTGCCAGCAGTTTCCGGGACACAGGATCTAATTCACCCCTCCACTTT.

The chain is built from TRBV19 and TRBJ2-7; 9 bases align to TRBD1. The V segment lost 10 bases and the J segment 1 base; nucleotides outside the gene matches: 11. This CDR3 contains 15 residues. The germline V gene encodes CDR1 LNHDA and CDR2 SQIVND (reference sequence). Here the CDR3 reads CATRNVGTGSYEQYF. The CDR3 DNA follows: TGTGCCACTAGGAACGTGGGGACAGGGTCCTACGAGCAGTACTTC.

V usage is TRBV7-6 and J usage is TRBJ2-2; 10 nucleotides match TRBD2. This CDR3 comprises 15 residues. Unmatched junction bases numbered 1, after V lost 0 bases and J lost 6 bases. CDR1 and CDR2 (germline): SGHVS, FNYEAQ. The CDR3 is CASSLATSGPGELFF. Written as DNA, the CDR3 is TGTGCCAGCAGCTTAGCGACTAGCGGGCCCGGGGAGCTGTTTTTT.

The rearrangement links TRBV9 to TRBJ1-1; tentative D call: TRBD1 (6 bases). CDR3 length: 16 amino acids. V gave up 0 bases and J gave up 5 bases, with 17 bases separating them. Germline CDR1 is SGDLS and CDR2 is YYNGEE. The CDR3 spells CASSVAITGLRTEAFF. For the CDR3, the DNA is TGTGCCAGCAGCGTAGCCATCACAGGGCTTCGTACTGAAGCTTTCTTT.

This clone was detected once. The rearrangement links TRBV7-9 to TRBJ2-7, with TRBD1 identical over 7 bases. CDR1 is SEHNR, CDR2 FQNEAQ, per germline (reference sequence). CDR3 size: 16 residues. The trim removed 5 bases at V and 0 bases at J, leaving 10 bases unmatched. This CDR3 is CASSPPLQGPSYEQYF. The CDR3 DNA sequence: TGTGCCAGCAGCCCTCCCCTACAGGGGCCCTCCTACGAGCAGTACTTC. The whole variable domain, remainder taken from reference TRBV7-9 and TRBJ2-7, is DTGVSQNPRHKITKRGQNVTFRCDPISEHNRLYWYRQTLGQGPEFLTYFQNEAQLEKSRLLSDRFSAERPKGSFSTLEIQRTEQGDSAMYLCASSPPLQGPSYEQYFGPGTRLTVT.

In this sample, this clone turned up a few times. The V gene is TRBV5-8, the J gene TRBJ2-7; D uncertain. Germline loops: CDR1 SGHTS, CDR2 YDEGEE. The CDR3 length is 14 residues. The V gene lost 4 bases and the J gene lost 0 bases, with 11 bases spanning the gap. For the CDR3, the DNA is TGTGCCAGCAGCCTCTACGGTAGCTCCTACGAGCAGTACTTC. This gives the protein CASSLYGSSYEQYF. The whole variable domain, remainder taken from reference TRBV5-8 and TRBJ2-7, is EAGVTQSPTHLIKTRGQQATLRCSPISGHTSVYWYQQALGLGLQFLLWYDEGEERNRGNFPPRFSGRQFPNYSSELNVNALELEDSALYLCASSLYGSSYEQYFGPGTRLTVT.

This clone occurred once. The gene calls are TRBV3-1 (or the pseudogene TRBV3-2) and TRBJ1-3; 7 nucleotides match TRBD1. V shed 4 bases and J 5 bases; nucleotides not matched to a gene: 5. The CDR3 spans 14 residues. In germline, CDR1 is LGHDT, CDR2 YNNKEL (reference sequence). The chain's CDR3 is CASSPGRGRNTIYF. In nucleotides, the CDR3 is TGTGCCAGCAGCCCAGGAAGGGGGCGAAACACCATATATTTT.

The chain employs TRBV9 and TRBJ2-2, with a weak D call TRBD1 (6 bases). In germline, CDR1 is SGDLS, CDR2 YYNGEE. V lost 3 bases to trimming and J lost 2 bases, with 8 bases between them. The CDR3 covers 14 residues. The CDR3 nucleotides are TGTGCCAGCAGCGGGGGGCTAAACACCGGGGAGCTGTTTTTT. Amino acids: CASSGGLNTGELFF.